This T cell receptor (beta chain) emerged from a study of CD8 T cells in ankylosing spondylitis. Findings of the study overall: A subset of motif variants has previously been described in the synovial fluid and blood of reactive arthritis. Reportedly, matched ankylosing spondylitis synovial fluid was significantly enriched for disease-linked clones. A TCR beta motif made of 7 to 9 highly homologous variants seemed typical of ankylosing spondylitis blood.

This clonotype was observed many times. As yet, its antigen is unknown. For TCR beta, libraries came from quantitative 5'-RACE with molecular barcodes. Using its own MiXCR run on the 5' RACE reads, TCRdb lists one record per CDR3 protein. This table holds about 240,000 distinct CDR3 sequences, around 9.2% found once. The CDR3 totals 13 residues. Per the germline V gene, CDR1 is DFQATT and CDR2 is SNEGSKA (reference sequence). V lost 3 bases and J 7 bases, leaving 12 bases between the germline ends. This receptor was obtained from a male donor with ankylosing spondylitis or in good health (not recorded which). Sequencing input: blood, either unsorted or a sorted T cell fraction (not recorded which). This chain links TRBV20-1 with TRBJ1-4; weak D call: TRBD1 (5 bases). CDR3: CSARSGQGEKLFF. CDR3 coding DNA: TGCAGTGCTAGGTCCGGGCAGGGTGAAAAACTGTTTTTT.